Listed below are T cell receptor beta chains from one sample, sequenced in a study of blood T cell repertoires in COVID-19. The repertoire was sequenced with immunoSEQ multiplex PCR; TCRdb's copy has only in-frame clones and lacks some. The sample carries about 59,000 clones, roughly 89% recorded once. Material for sequencing was peripheral blood. All receptors derive from a human donor in a cohort sampled during active COVID-19. CDR3s include the opening cysteine and the closing phenylalanine or tryptophan. A D gene is named only where the DNA matches it firmly. Clone size is not always given. Where it is, it says once, few, many or a class for expanded clones.

size | J | V | D | DNA | CDR3
few | TRBJ1-5 | TRBV3-1/TRBV3-2 | - | TGTGCCAGCAGCCAAATCCCAGGGAGCAATCAGCCCCAGCATTTT | CASSQIPGSNQPQHF
- | TRBJ2-6 | TRBV27 | TRBD1 | TGTGCCAGCAGTCACCGGGACAGCAGCTCTGGGGCCAACGTCCTGACTTTC | CASSHRDSSSGANVLTF
- | TRBJ1-2 | TRBV5-8 | TRBD1 | TGTGCCAGCAGCCTAAGGGACAGGAACATCTATGGCTACACCTTC | CASSLRDRNIYGYTF
- | TRBJ2-3 | TRBV12-2 | - | TGTGCAAGTCGCTCTTTAGGGGCGGTCCCACCAGATACGCAGTATTTT | CASRSLGAVPPDTQYF
- | TRBJ1-3 | TRBV10-1 | - | TGCGCCCGCAATGCGGATGGGACACCTGGAAACACCATATATTTT | CARNADGTPGNTIYF
- | TRBJ1-1 | TRBV27 | - | TGTGCCAGCAGTTTGGCTGGCAGGGTGAACACTGAAGCTTTCTTT | CASSLAGRVNTEAFF
- | TRBJ1-1 | TRBV13 | TRBD1 | TGTGCCAGCAGCCATTCAGGGGGGACTTCGGAAGCTTTCTTT | CASSHSGGTSEAFF
- | TRBJ2-2 | TRBV6-5 | TRBD1 | TGTGCCAGCACTTTACAGGGGGCCGGGGAGCTGTTTTTT | CASTLQGAGELFF
- | TRBJ2-5 | TRBV11-2 | TRBD2 | TGTGCCAGCAGCGGACTAGCGGTACTCCAAGAGACCCAGTACTTC | CASSGLAVLQETQYF
- | TRBJ2-5 | TRBV13 | TRBD2 | TGTGCCAGCAGCCCTCTAGCGGGAGGTGCAGAGACCCAGTACTTC | CASSPLAGGAETQYF
- | TRBJ1-4 | TRBV2 | - | TGTGCCAGCAGTGATGGGGGGATGGGAAAACTGTTTTTT | CASSDGGMGKLFF
- | TRBJ2-7 | TRBV5-4 | TRBD2 | TGTGCCAGCAGCTTAAGCGGGGCCTACGAGCAGTACTTC | CASSLSGAYEQYF
- | TRBJ2-5 | TRBV3-1/TRBV3-2 | - | TGTGCCAGCGGTCAACGGGCCTCCCGAGGGGAGACCCAGTACTTC | CASGQRASRGETQYF
- | TRBJ2-2 | TRBV11-2 | - | TGTGCCAGCAGCCAGCGGCGTGAGGGAACCGGGGAGCTGTTTTTT | CASSQRREGTGELFF
- | TRBJ2-7 | TRBV3-1/TRBV3-2 | - | TGTGCCAGCAGCCAACTAGACCGGAGGGGAGAGCAGTACTTC | CASSQLDRRGEQYF
- | TRBJ2-3 | TRBV27 | - | TGTGCCAGCAGTTTCCAAATTGAGCCCGATACGCAGTATTTT | CASSFQIEPDTQYF
- | TRBJ1-2 | TRBV2 | - | TGTGCCAGCAGTGAAAGTAGGGCCGCGGGCTATGGCTACACCTTC | CASSESRAAGYGYTF
- | TRBJ2-1 | TRBV11-2 | TRBD2 | TGTGCCAGCAGCTCACTAGCGGGAGGGTACAATGAGCAGTTCTTC | CASSSLAGGYNEQFF
many | TRBJ2-3 | TRBV12-3/TRBV12-4 | - | TGTGCCAGCAGTTTCTTTCCGGATACGCAGTATTTT | CASSFFPDTQYF
- | TRBJ1-2 | TRBV2 | TRBD1 | TGTGCCAGCACTAAAAACACAGGGGGCTATGGCTACACCTTC | CASTKNTGGYGYTF
- | TRBJ2-1 | TRBV19 | - | TGTGCCAGTAGTATCTTTGCGGAGCCCCACAATGAGCAGTTCTTC | CASSIFAEPHNEQFF
- | TRBJ2-1 | TRBV6-1 | - | TGTGCCAGCAGTGAAGGGACATATTACAATGAGCAGTTCTTC | CASSEGTYYNEQFF
- | TRBJ2-7 | TRBV7-8 | TRBD1 | TGTGCCAGCAGTTACGACAGGGCAAGCTACGAGCAGTACTTC | CASSYDRASYEQYF
- | TRBJ2-1 | TRBV5-8 | TRBD1 | TGTGCCAGCAGCGAGGGACAGGCCAACTACAATGAGCAGTTCTTC | CASSEGQANYNEQFF
once | TRBJ1-3 | TRBV18 | - | TGTGCCAGCTCACCCGGGGTGATTACCGTCTCTTCCGATTTT | CASSPGVITVSSDF
- | TRBJ2-1 | TRBV27 | - | TGTGCCAGTGCCGTGTTGGGGCTCTACAATGAGCAGTTCTTC | CASAVLGLYNEQFF
- | TRBJ1-1 | TRBV5-8 | TRBD1 | TGTGCCAACCCGACAGGGGGGCCCCTCGAAGCTTTCTTT | CANPTGGPLEAFF
- | TRBJ1-4 | TRBV7-9 | TRBD1 | TGTGCCAGCAGCCGGGACAGGGGTTTTGAAAAACTGTTTTTT | CASSRDRGFEKLFF
- | TRBJ2-3 | TRBV3-1/TRBV3-2 | TRBD2 | TGTGCCAGCAGCCATAGGACTAGCGGGGGGGCGAGTGGCACAGATACGCAGTATTTT | CASSHRTSGGASGTDTQYF
- | TRBJ2-7 | TRBV7-6 | TRBD2 | TGTGCCAGCAGCTTAGCGGGACTAGCGGGGGGAGTCCACGAGCAGTACTTC | CASSLAGLAGGVHEQYF
- | TRBJ1-2 | TRBV27 | TRBD1 | TGTGCCACCAGGGAACAGGGGGCGCGCTATGGCTACACCTTC | CATREQGARYGYTF
- | TRBJ2-7 | TRBV27 | - | TGTGCCAGCAGTTTATCCAAAATAATGGGCCCCTACGAGCAGTACTTC | CASSLSKIMGPYEQYF
- | TRBJ2-1 | TRBV29-1 | - | TGCAGCGTTGAAGGGCAGGGGTACAATGAGCAGTTCTTC | CSVEGQGYNEQFF
- | TRBJ2-2 | TRBV2 | TRBD2 | TGTGCCAGCTCCTGGCGGGGGGCCGGGGAGCTGTTTTTT | CASSWRGAGELFF
once | TRBJ1-2 | TRBV18 | - | TGTGCCAGCTCACCAGGCGCAGGGCTCATGTATGGCTACACCTTC | CASSPGAGLMYGYTF
- | TRBJ1-2 | TRBV19 | - | TGTGCCAGTAGTATAAACGTCGGAGGGGACTATGGCTACACCTTC | CASSINVGGDYGYTF
- | TRBJ1-4 | TRBV30 | - | TGTGCCTGGAGGGGGGGGGCCAGTGAAAAACTGTTTTTT | CAWRGGASEKLFF
- | TRBJ2-1 | TRBV9 | - | TGTGCCAGCAGCACTCTTAGCGGACCCCGGGATGAGCAGTTCTTC | CASSTLSGPRDEQFF
once | TRBJ1-1 | TRBV7-3 | - | TGTGCCAGCAGCTTAAGCGGGAACACTGAAGCTTTCTTT | CASSLSGNTEAFF
- | TRBJ1-5 | TRBV10-3 | - | TGTGCCATCAGTGACGACGGGGTGAAATCTCAGCCCCAGCATTTT | CAISDDGVKSQPQHF
- | TRBJ2-5 | TRBV11-3 | - | TGTGCCAGCAGCTCGGGGGGCCTCCAGGGACACCCGCAGGGGACCCAGTACTTC | CASSSGGLQGHPQGTQYF
- | TRBJ2-4 | TRBV5-4 | TRBD2 | TGTGCCAGCAGCCTAGCGGGAGGCTATCGGGGCATTCAGTACTTC | CASSLAGGYRGIQYF